This TCR beta chain was sequenced in a study of T cell repertoires in cytomegalovirus infection. Looking at the study overall: CMV epitopes that were recently identified and HLA-C-restricted were used alongside well-studied HLA-B-restricted ones. It was the public TCR beta signatures that indicated both CMV infection and matching HLA type. Study results and caveats: People with CMV and the relevant HLA were identified by cumulative public TCR beta family frequency. HLA-C-restricted CMV clonotypes gave the most frequent clonotype in two of eight donors.

TCRdb used MiXCR to reprocess the reads, holding one entry per CDR3 protein. The table records about 340,000 distinct CDR3 sequences, almost 30% of them present only once. This clonotype was detected ten times or more. Its matching antigen is unknown. CDR1 LNHDA and CDR2 SQIVND come from the germline V gene (reference sequence). Trimming removed 6 bases from V and 0 bases from J, with 6 bases in between. The CDR3 is made up of 13 amino acids. The receptor comes from a human donor in good health (CMV status not recorded). Some clones in this sample may be carry-over from other donors' samples. This chain joins TRBV19 and TRBJ1-5; D call uncertain. Here the sequenced sample was cultured PBMCs, taken from culture after CMV antigen stimulation. DNA of the CDR3: TGTGCCAGTAGCCCTTATAGCAATCAGCCCCAGCATTTT. Residues: CASSPYSNQPQHF.